This T cell receptor (beta chain) was identified during a study of blood T cell repertoires in COVID-19. Overall study context: There were acute and convalescent COVID-19 samples, and they came from the United States, Italy and Spain. From T cells, B-cell-depleted T cells, or PBMCs came the material, which was cDNA or gDNA.

This CDR3 comprises 16 residues. Germline V gives CDR1 GTSNPN, CDR2 SVGIG (reference sequence). V lost 7 bases and J lost 4, with 22 bases in between. Original handling: Amplified reference gene primers provided the basis for estimating nucleated cell counts. The protocol was immunoSEQ multiplex PCR, while the TCRdb copy is restricted to in-frame clones and leaves out a portion. V and J calls and clone size are as listed in that table; D and trimming were resolved from the DNA. The top ten clones hold under 5% of a sample with some 190,000 clones, 85% to 90% of them seen once. The V and J genes are TRBV30 and TRBJ2-2; perhaps TRBD1 as D (5 bases). The receptor was derived from a human donor in a cohort sampled during active COVID-19. Sample: peripheral blood. This CDR3 reads CASSPRQIVGTGELFF. CDR3 bases: TGTGCCTCATCCCCCCGACAGATAGTTGGCACCGGGGAGCTGTTTTTT.